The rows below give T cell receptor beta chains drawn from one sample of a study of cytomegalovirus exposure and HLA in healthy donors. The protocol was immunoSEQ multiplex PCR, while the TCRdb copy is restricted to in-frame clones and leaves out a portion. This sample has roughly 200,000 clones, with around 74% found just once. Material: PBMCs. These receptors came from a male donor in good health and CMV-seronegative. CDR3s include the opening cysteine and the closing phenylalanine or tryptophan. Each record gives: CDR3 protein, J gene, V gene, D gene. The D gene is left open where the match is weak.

CDR3: CASARGDSPYNEQFF; J: TRBJ2-1; V: TRBV6-5; D: -
CDR3: CATSSFGGNQPQHF; J: TRBJ1-5; V: TRBV15; D: -
CDR3: CASSSGAGDGTTQYF; J: TRBJ2-3; V: TRBV9; D: TRBD2
CDR3: CASKTSGSTDTQYF; J: TRBJ2-3; V: TRBV2; D: TRBD2
CDR3: CASTPSAGPTTNYGYTF; J: TRBJ1-2; V: TRBV7-6; D: -
CDR3: CASSPKNTEAFF; J: TRBJ1-1; V: TRBV18; D: -
CDR3: CASSFLAGGLIGEQYF; J: TRBJ2-7; V: TRBV28; D: TRBD2
CDR3: CASSLARLAAYNEQFF; J: TRBJ2-1; V: TRBV28; D: TRBD2
CDR3: CASSPRLIPANYGYTF; J: TRBJ1-2; V: TRBV2; D: -
CDR3: CASSLVYTSGGTDTQYF; J: TRBJ2-3; V: TRBV5-6; D: TRBD2
CDR3: CASSMAGQGLEPQHF; J: TRBJ1-5; V: TRBV19; D: TRBD1
CDR3: CASSRDGGYTF; J: TRBJ1-2; V: TRBV6-5; D: -
CDR3: CASTAGFNQPQHF; J: TRBJ1-5; V: TRBV6-5; D: -
CDR3: CASSVGGEGQPQHF; J: TRBJ1-5; V: TRBV9; D: -